The 5 T cell receptor beta chains given below trace back to one sample, sequenced in a study of blood T cell repertoires in COVID-19. Data came from immunoSEQ multiplex PCR; TCRdb stores just in-frame clones and leaves some out. This table has some 700,000 clones, 90% appearing once. Material for sequencing was peripheral blood. The receptors shown here come from a young woman with acute or convalescent COVID-19.

The chain joins TRBV4-1 to TRBJ2-1; 7 bases are shared with TRBD1. V gave up 5 bases and J gave up 7 bases; unmatched junction bases: 5. Germline V lookup: CDR1 MGHRA, CDR2 YSYEKL. CDR3 length: 13 amino acids. The CDR3 bases are TGCGCCAGCAGCTTTAGGACAGGTAATGAGCAGTTCTTC. This sequence encodes CASSFRTGNEQFF.

The chain is built from TRBV18 and TRBJ2-7, with TRBD1 as a possible D gene (6 bases). In germline, CDR1 is KGHSH, CDR2 LQKENI. Trimming stripped 3 bases from V and 3 bases from J, with 12 bases between. The CDR3 contains 14 residues. As DNA, the CDR3 is TGTGCCAGCTCACCCGGACAGAGCCTCTACGAGCAGTACTTC. This translates into CASSPGQSLYEQYF.

J is TRBJ1-5 and V is TRBV27, with a weak D call TRBD1 (5 bases). Germline assignment: CDR1 MNHEY and CDR2 SMNVEV (reference sequence). Between the trimmed V and J ends, which lost 6 bases and 0 bases, there was a span of 15 bases. The CDR3 runs 16 residues. CDR3 amino acids: CASRLQPGNSNQPQHF. The CDR3 DNA follows: TGTGCCAGCAGACTACAACCAGGGAATAGCAATCAGCCCCAGCATTTT.

This rearrangement joins TRBV4-3 to TRBJ2-1; perhaps TRBD2 as D (6 bases). V was clipped by 4 bases and J by 8 bases, with 15 bases between them. There are 14 residues in the CDR3. Germline V gene lookup returns CDR1 LGHNA and CDR2 YSLEER. The CDR3 region has the DNA TGCGCCAGCAGCCTAGGTGGGGGAGGCGATGAGCAGTTCTTC. It codes for CASSLGGGGDEQFF.

This chain links TRBV14 with TRBJ2-2; perhaps TRBD2 as D (5 bases). Germline-derived CDR1 and CDR2 are SGHDN and FVKESK. The ends were cut back, 0 bases at V and 0 bases at J, with 23 bases in the middle. There are 21 residues in the CDR3. This chain's CDR3 is CASSQDLARFAPYPNTGELFF. CDR3 DNA sequence: TGTGCCAGCAGCCAAGATCTAGCAAGATTTGCCCCTTATCCGAACACCGGGGAGCTGTTTTTT.